The 20 T cell receptor beta chains below all came from one sample that was sequenced in a study of response to subunit inactivated influenza vaccine. TCRdb re-called the RT-PCR reads with MiXCR, one entry per CDR3 protein. Altogether under 950,000 distinct CDR3 sequences are present, about 20% being singletons, with the ten largest covering approximately 10%. This specimen consisted of PBMCs from blood, obtained about 5 days after vaccination. These TCRs come from a man aged 50-59 years who received an inactivated influenza vaccine.

This clonotype has just a few counts. The CDR3 sequence is CASSLMYSANTGELFF. CDR3 DNA: TGTGCCAGCAGCTTAATGTACAGCGCGAACACCGGGGAGCTGTTTTTT. The chain employs TRBV7-2 and TRBJ2-2; D not resolved. Germline CDR1 and CDR2: SGHTA and FQGNSA. This CDR3 is built from 16 residues. V lost 2 bases to trimming and J lost 0 bases, with 10 bases between them.

This clonotype was seen a handful of times. The rearrangement links TRBV5-4 to TRBJ1-1; D is possibly TRBD1 (5 bases). From germline, CDR1 is SGHNT and CDR2 YYREEE (reference sequence). The CDR3 is 13 residues long. Deletions cut 7 bases from V and 5 bases from J, with 15 bases between. The CDR3, as DNA: TGTGCCAGCTTCCAGGGCGGTGGAACTGAAGCTTTCTTT. Translated: CASFQGGGTEAFF.

This chain joins TRBV6-2 or TRBV6-3 and TRBJ1-5, with a tentative D call TRBD1 (6 bases). CDR1 and CDR2 (germline): MNHEY, SVGEGT. The CDR3 is 13 residues long. V lost 5 bases and J lost 9, with 14 bases in between. This CDR3 reads CASSHRVVSPQHF. CDR3 bases: TGTGCCAGCAGTCACAGGGTGGTTTCGCCCCAGCATTTT.

The V gene is TRBV5-1, the J gene TRBJ2-1, with D possibly being TRBD2 (6 bases). The CDR3 consists of 15 residues. Germline V lookup: CDR1 SGHRS, CDR2 YFSETQ. The V end was cut by 0 bases, the J end by 6 bases, with 13 bases between. This chain's CDR3 is CASSLGLVESNEQFF. The CDR3, as DNA: TGCGCCAGCAGCTTGGGACTAGTAGAGAGCAATGAGCAGTTCTTC.

This clonotype has at least ten counts. The V call is TRBV12-3 or TRBV12-4, the J call TRBJ1-5, with a tentative D call TRBD1 (5 bases). The CDR3 contains 16 residues. Trimming stripped 5 bases from V and 1 base from J, with 15 bases between. CDR3 residues: CASSPWDLGSNQPQHF. CDR3 sequence (DNA): TGTGCCAGCAGTCCCTGGGACCTGGGGAGCAATCAGCCCCAGCATTTT.

This clonotype was found many times. This sequence joins TRBV9 and TRBJ2-5; D tentatively fits TRBD1 or TRBD2 (5 bases each). Trimming left V 2 bases short and J 2 bases short, with 13 bases between. Per the germline V gene, CDR1 is SGDLS and CDR2 is YYNGEE. The CDR3 is 15 amino acids. This CDR3 reads CASSVFEGRQETQYF. CDR3 in DNA: TGTGCCAGCAGCGTCTTCGAGGGGCGGCAAGAGACCCAGTACTTC.

This clonotype was recorded only once. The V gene is TRBV11-3, the J gene TRBJ2-3; a possible D gene is TRBD2 (6 bases). CDR1 and CDR2 (germline): SGHNT, YENEEA. The CDR3 sequence is 14 residues long. V was pared by 5 bases and J by 6 bases, with 15 bases between. The CDR3 DNA follows: TGTGCCAGCAGCCAACGGGGGTCACGGGATACGCAGTATTTT. Its protein is CASSQRGSRDTQYF.

The chain employs TRBV5-6 and TRBJ2-7; no reliable D call. This CDR3 is 13 amino acids long. Trimming took off 1 base at V and 4 bases at J, with 9 bases between the two ends. CDR1 and CDR2 (germline): SGHDT, YYEEEE. CDR3 protein: CASSLISEYEQYF. The CDR3 coding sequence is TGTGCCAGCAGCTTGATCTCCGAATACGAGCAGTACTTC.

This sequence joins TRBV6-1 and TRBJ2-4; TRBD2 is a possible D gene (5 bases). Looked up from germline, CDR1 is MNHNS and CDR2 is SASEGT. The CDR3 has 15 amino acids. V lost 5 bases and J lost 7, with 18 bases in between. This chain's CDR3 is CASSQGRVGGNIQYF. As DNA, the CDR3 is TGTGCCAGCAGTCAAGGAAGAGTTGGAGGCAACATTCAGTACTTC.

This chain joins TRBV4-2 and TRBJ2-5; tentatively, D is TRBD1 (5 bases). Germline loops: CDR1 LGHNA, CDR2 YNFKEQ. Trimming pared 3 bases from V and 5 bases from J, leaving 16 bases between. The CDR3 has 15 amino acids. The CDR3: CASSHVEGVRETQYF. DNA for the CDR3: TGTGCCAGCAGCCACGTCGAAGGGGTTCGGGAGACCCAGTACTTC.

This clonotype was counted only a few times. A junction boundary mismatches the germline segment, possibly from a read error. This chain joins TRBV7-8 and TRBJ2-5, with 14 positions matching TRBD2. Looked up from germline, CDR1 is SGHVS and CDR2 is FQNEAQ. The CDR3 covers 13 residues. Here the CDR3 DNA reads TGTGCCAGCAGCCAGGGGACTAGCGGGGGCCTTGCTTTC. Its translation is CASSQGTSGGLAF.

The genes are TRBV18 and TRBJ1-1, with 8 bases identical to TRBD1. CDR1 and CDR2 (germline): KGHSH, LQKENI. The CDR3 sequence is 14 residues long. The V segment lost 3 bases and the J segment 5 bases; nucleotides outside the gene matches: 5. As DNA, the CDR3 is TGTGCCAGCTCACCGATGGACAGGGTGACTGAAGCTTTCTTT. Its protein product is CASSPMDRVTEAFF.

A few counts support this clonotype. This CDR3 is CASSQYPGTSEGNEQYF. The CDR3 DNA follows: TGTGCCAGCAGCCAATACCCCGGGACTAGCGAAGGGAACGAGCAGTACTTC. J is TRBJ2-7 and V is TRBV4-2, with 10 bases lining up with TRBD2. Germline CDR1 reads LGHNA; CDR2 reads YNFKEQ. Trimming cost V 2 bases and J 5 bases; bases outside gene matches: 12. The CDR3 contains 17 residues.

The V and J genes are TRBV6-5 and TRBJ2-6; TRBD1 aligns across 10 bases. Losses at the gene ends were 0 bases for V and 2 bases for J; bases not matched to a gene: 4. CDR1 is MNHEY, CDR2 SVGAGI, per germline. This CDR3 is 18 amino acids long. This CDR3 reads CASSYSPGTGAGANVLTF. The CDR3 DNA follows: TGTGCCAGCAGTTACTCTCCCGGGACAGGGGCTGGGGCCAACGTCCTGACTTTC.

V gene TRBV4-2 combines with J gene TRBJ1-6; unclear D gene. Trimming removed 0 bases at V and 6 bases at J, with 15 bases between. Germline V gives CDR1 LGHNA, CDR2 YNFKEQ. CDR3 length: 17 residues. CDR3 sequence reads: CASSQDPEAVANSPLHF. Written as DNA, the CDR3 is TGTGCCAGCAGCCAAGATCCTGAGGCCGTTGCTAATTCACCCCTCCACTTT.

The rearrangement uses TRBV29-1 and TRBJ1-1; unclear D gene. CDR1 and CDR2 from the germline V gene are SQVTM and ANQGSEA. Trimming pared 6 bases from V and 1 base from J, leaving 12 bases between. The CDR3 is made up of 13 amino acids. The CDR3 bases are TGCAGCGTGATCAGGTATCGGAACACTGAAGCTTTCTTT. Amino acid sequence: CSVIRYRNTEAFF.

This clonotype was recorded a few times. The chain combines TRBV28 with TRBJ2-7, with D possibly TRBD1 on 6 matching bases. The CDR3 spans 15 residues. The V and J ends lost 3 bases and 4 bases respectively, with 16 bases between them. Germline CDR1 is MDHEN and CDR2 is SYDVKM. The DNA for the CDR3 is TGTGCCAGCAGTTTCCAAGTAGGGGGTTGGTACGAGCAGTACTTC. Its protein product is CASSFQVGGWYEQYF.

V is TRBV6-1 and J is TRBJ2-1, with 10 bases aligning to TRBD2. Germline CDR1 reads MNHNS; CDR2 reads SASEGT. CDR3 length: 16 amino acids. V lost 5 bases and J lost 6; bases outside the gene matches: 10. The CDR3 nucleotides are TGTGCCAGCAGTCGCACCGCTAGCGGGAGATTCAATGAGCAGTTCTTC. It encodes CASSRTASGRFNEQFF.

As DNA, the CDR3 is TGTGCCAGCAGCTTAGCCCGGATATACACCGGGGAGCTGTTTTTT. Protein sequence: CASSLARIYTGELFF. The chain joins TRBV7-2 to TRBJ2-2; no definite D call. The CDR3 loop spans 15 amino acids. V was clipped by 0 bases and J by 3 bases, with 8 bases between them. Germline V gene sequence: CDR1 SGHTA, CDR2 FQGNSA. Together with reference TRBV7-2 and TRBJ2-2, the CDR3 gives the full variable domain: GAGVSQSPSNKVTEKGKDVELRCDPISGHTALYWYRQSLGQGLEFLIYFQGNSAPDKSGLPSDRFSAERTGGSVSTLTIQRTQQEDSAVYLCASSLARIYTGELFFGEGSRLTVL.

J is TRBJ2-7 and V is TRBV20-1; 7 bases are shared with TRBD2. This CDR3 spans 15 amino acids. Germline values: CDR1 DFQATT, CDR2 SNEGSKA (reference sequence). V gave up 4 bases and J gave up 2 bases; unmatched junction bases: 11. The CDR3 coding sequence is TGCAGTGCTATAGAGTTTCAGCGGGGTACCTACGAGCAGTACTTC. It codes for CSAIEFQRGTYEQYF.